The 32 T cell receptor beta chains reported below all come from one sample, sequenced in a study of neurological immune-mediated disorders. In TCRdb, the 5' RACE reads were re-called with MiXCR into one record per CDR3 protein. The table shows roughly 21,000 distinct CDR3 sequences, with roughly a sixth occurring only once. The sequenced material came from CD8+ T cells from blood. The receptor set was obtained from a woman aged 18-29 years with multiple sclerosis.

In its sample, this clonotype ranks as medium-sized. V gene TRBV5-1 combines with J gene TRBJ2-7; unclear D gene. The CDR3 spans 11 residues. CDR1 SGHRS and CDR2 YFSETQ come from the germline V gene. V lost 5 bases, J lost 6 bases, and 9 bases lay in between. The CDR3 region has the DNA TGCGCCAGCAGACACCTCCGCGAGCAGTACGTC. Protein product: CASRHLREQYV.

This clonotype showed up many times. V gene TRBV7-7 combines with J gene TRBJ2-2, with D unresolved. In germline, CDR1 is SSHAT, CDR2 FNYEAQ (reference sequence). The CDR3 extends over 13 amino acids. Written as DNA, the CDR3 is TGTGCTGTACAGCCAACTGGGACCGGGGAGCTGTTTTTT. Residues: CAVQPTGTGELFF.

By share, this clonotype ranks as medium-sized (0.01 to 0.1%). V usage is TRBV20-1 and J usage is TRBJ2-7, with 10 bases lining up with TRBD2. Germline CDR1 reads DFQATT; CDR2 reads SNEGSKA (reference sequence). V shed 3 bases and J 4 bases; nucleotides not matched to a gene: 6. The CDR3 is 14 amino acids. CDR3 region: CSASASGGPYEQYF. Written as DNA, the CDR3 is TGCAGTGCTAGCGCTAGCGGGGGCCCGTACGAGCAGTACTTC.

Judged by abundance, this clonotype is medium-sized. CDR3 DNA: TGCAGCGTTGAGTGGTCCGGGAAGAACACCGGGGAGCTGTTTTTT. Translation gives CSVEWSGKNTGELFF. This chain connects TRBV29-1 to TRBJ2-2; TRBD2 might be the D (5 bases). Looked up from germline, CDR1 is SQVTM and CDR2 is ANQGSEA. V was clipped by 3 bases and J by 1 base, with 12 bases between them. The CDR3 consists of 15 residues.

This clonotype was recorded many times. The chain has TRBV4-3 and TRBJ2-1, with D hard to call. Germline assignment: CDR1 LGHNA and CDR2 YSLEER. Trimming removed 1 base at V and 5 bases at J, with 12 bases between. The CDR3 is 15 amino acids. The CDR3: CASSQGVGGNNEQFF. For the CDR3, the DNA is TGCGCCAGCAGCCAAGGGGTGGGTGGGAACAATGAGCAGTTCTTC.

The rearrangement joins TRBV5-1 to TRBJ1-2, with TRBD1 matching over 9 bases. The length of the CDR3 is 13 residues. The J segment lost 6 bases and the V segment lost 8 bases, leaving 8 bases of the junction unmatched. Germline lookup yields CDR1 SGHRS and CDR2 YFSETQ. CDR3 protein: CARPGQGFDGYTF. The CDR3 DNA reads TGCGCCAGACCGGGACAGGGATTCGATGGCTACACCTTC.

In its sample, this clonotype was seen many times. V usage is TRBV6-6 and J usage is TRBJ2-3; 16 nucleotides align to TRBD2. The CDR3 has 21 residues. The germline V gene encodes CDR1 MNHNY and CDR2 SVGAGI (reference sequence). After removal of 4 bases from V and 0 bases from J, the junction contained 13 bases not matched to a gene. The DNA of the CDR3 is TGTGCCAGCAGTTGGATGGGAAGGGGACTAGCGGGGGGGCCCAGCACAGATACGCAGTATTTT. Translation: CASSWMGRGLAGGPSTDTQYF.

This clonotype has ten or more counts. The chain employs TRBV7-9 and TRBJ1-5; 7 nucleotides line up with TRBD1. CDR3 size: 14 residues. Germline values: CDR1 SEHNR, CDR2 FQNEAQ (reference sequence). The V gene end was trimmed by 3 bases and the J gene end by 1 base; junction bases not matched to a gene: 0. The CDR3, as DNA: TGTGCCAGCAGCTTGACAGGGAGCAATCAGCCCCAGCATTTT. Its protein product is CASSLTGSNQPQHF.

This clonotype was observed at least ten times. The CDR3 region has the DNA TGTGCCAGCAGTTACCCGGGTTTCGCAGGGGAGATAGCCAAAAACATTCAGTACTTC. This sequence encodes CASSYPGFAGEIAKNIQYF. This chain links TRBV6-2 or TRBV6-3 with TRBJ2-4, with a tentative D call TRBD1 (6 bases). The germline V gene encodes CDR1 MNHEY and CDR2 SVGEGT. V was trimmed by 2 bases and J by 0 bases, leaving 20 bases between them. CDR3 length: 19 residues.

In this sample, this clonotype turned up many times. This chain uses TRBV29-1 with TRBJ1-2; possibly TRBD1 for D (6 bases). The germline CDR1 and CDR2 sequences are SQVTM and ANQGSEA. The CDR3 spans 15 residues. Trimming shortened V by 2 bases and J by 4 bases, and 17 bases separated the two germline ends. The CDR3 DNA follows: TGCAGCGTTGAATCGGGGGGGGCATCTGCCTATGGCTACACCTTC. Its protein is CSVESGGASAYGYTF.

This clonotype was recorded many times. This chain links TRBV6-4 with TRBJ2-1; 9 bases line up with TRBD2. The germline V gene encodes CDR1 MRHNA and CDR2 SNTAGT. Unmatched junction bases numbered 5, after V lost 2 bases and J lost 6 bases. CDR3 length: 15 residues. In DNA, the CDR3 is TGTGCCAGCAGTGACCGCCTAGCGGGATTCAATGAGCAGTTCTTC. Translation gives CASSDRLAGFNEQFF.

A word on this clonotype: Since no conserved phenylalanine or tryptophan closes the CDR3, a read error is the likely cause. V and J are TRBV20-1 and TRBJ2-3; tentatively, D is TRBD2 (6 bases). Germline V gene sequence: CDR1 DFQATT, CDR2 SNEGSKA (reference sequence). The CDR3 has 14 residues. This CDR3 reads CSAYLAMQTDTQYV. For the CDR3, the DNA is TGCAGCGCGTATCTAGCGATGCAGACAGATACGCAGTATGTT.

A few counts support this clonotype. The chain couples TRBV14 to TRBJ2-5, with D uncertain. CDR3 length: 16 amino acids. The V end lost 0 bases, the J end lost 1 base, and 12 bases lay between the germline ends. CDR1 is SGHDN and CDR2 is FVKESK in the germline V gene. The CDR3 spells CASSQDPRDRQETQYF. The CDR3 DNA follows: TGTGCCAGCAGCCAAGATCCCAGAGACCGCCAAGAGACCCAGTACTTC.

In its sample, this clonotype was seen many times. The genes are TRBV5-1 and TRBJ2-3, with D maybe TRBD2 (5 bases). CDR1 and CDR2 (germline): SGHRS, YFSETQ. This CDR3 spans 15 amino acids. V was cut by 0 bases and J by 0 bases, with 8 bases left in between. CDR3 DNA: TGCGCCAGCAGCTTGGGACGGACTAGCACAGATACGCAGTATTTT. It translates to CASSLGRTSTDTQYF.

This clonotype has a count of ten or more. J is TRBJ1-1 and V is TRBV5-6; 8 positions match TRBD1. V shed 2 bases and J 2 bases; nucleotides not matched to a gene: 2. CDR3 length equals 14 residues. In germline, CDR1 is SGHDT, CDR2 YYEEEE. The CDR3 reads CASSFQGANTEAFF. The CDR3 region has the DNA TGTGCCAGCAGCTTTCAGGGGGCAAACACTGAAGCTTTCTTT.

This clonotype was observed at least ten times. V is TRBV14 and J is TRBJ1-2, with D possibly TRBD1 on 6 matching bases. The CDR3 totals 16 residues. The V gene's germline CDR1 is SGHDN and CDR2 FVKESK. V lost 5 bases to trimming and J lost 3 bases, with 19 bases between them. Written as DNA, the CDR3 is TGTGCCAGCAGCAGGGGGACGGCGGGGATTTACTATGGCTACACCTTC. Translating it yields CASSRGTAGIYYGYTF.

There are a few counts of this clonotype. The chain has TRBV20-1 and TRBJ1-1; D unresolved. V gave up 2 bases and J gave up 6 bases, with 10 bases separating them. This CDR3 has 12 residues. Per the germline V gene, CDR1 is DFQATT and CDR2 is SNEGSKA (reference sequence). The chain's CDR3 is CSARIQTSEAFF. As DNA, the CDR3 is TGCAGTGCTAGAATCCAGACTTCTGAAGCTTTCTTT.

This clonotype showed up many times. The J gene is TRBJ1-2, the V gene TRBV2; a possible D gene is TRBD1 (5 bases). The V end was cut by 8 bases, the J end by 6 bases, with 19 bases between. The CDR3 has 14 residues. Germline V gene sequence: CDR1 SNHLY, CDR2 FYNNEI. The DNA for the CDR3 is TGTGCCAGCGGTTCTTTCGGGGCTGGCGATGGCTACACCTTC. It specifies CASGSFGAGDGYTF.

This chain links TRBV21-1 with TRBJ2-7; the DNA was not compared with TRBD1, the D call given in the table. TRBV21-1 is flagged as a pseudogene. CDR3 size: 17 residues. CDR3 in DNA: TGTGCCAGCAGCAAACTTACTGAGGGGTGGGGGGTATGCGTGCAGTACTTC. Amino acid sequence: CASSKLTEGWGVCVQYF.

This clonotype was seen many times. V is TRBV20-1 and J is TRBJ1-2; tentative D call: TRBD1 (6 bases). Deletions cut 0 bases from V and 8 bases from J, with 19 bases between. The CDR3 extends over 15 amino acids. From germline, CDR1 is DFQATT and CDR2 SNEGSKA (reference sequence). CDR3 coding DNA: TGCAGTGCTAGAGATCGCCCCGGGGGCGCAGAGGGCTACACCTTC. Protein sequence: CSARDRPGGAEGYTF.

This clonotype ranks as medium-sized (0.01 to 0.1%). CDR3 nucleotide sequence: TGCAGCGTTGACAGCGGGACGGATAACTATGGCTACACCTTC. Translation gives CSVDSGTDNYGYTF. The V gene is TRBV29-1, the J gene TRBJ1-2; TRBD1 is a possible D gene (5 bases). Per germline, CDR1 SQVTM and CDR2 ANQGSEA. V shed 3 bases and J shed 1 base, with 12 bases lying between them. This CDR3 has 14 residues.

The table lists this clonotype with many counts. The J gene is TRBJ1-1, the V gene TRBV7-2; D is possibly TRBD1 (6 bases). The CDR3 consists of 16 residues. Trimming left V 0 bases short and J 1 base short, with 12 bases between. Germline V lookup: CDR1 SGHTA, CDR2 FQGNSA. CDR3 region: CASSLAYRTANTEAFF. As DNA, the CDR3 is TGTGCCAGCAGCTTAGCATACAGGACAGCGAACACTGAAGCTTTCTTT. Using reference TRBV7-2 and TRBJ1-1 for the parts outside the CDR3, the full variable domain is GAGVSQSPSNKVTEKGKDVELRCDPISGHTALYWYRQSLGQGLEFLIYFQGNSAPDKSGLPSDRFSAERTGGSVSTLTIQRTQQEDSAVYLCASSLAYRTANTEAFFGQGTRLTVV.

In this sample, this clonotype turned up many times. The chain's CDR3 is CSAFSWNATGGTEAFF. CDR3 nucleotides: TGCAGTGCTTTCAGTTGGAATGCTACAGGGGGGACTGAAGCTTTCTTT. The chain employs TRBV20-1 and TRBJ1-1, with 8 bases identical to TRBD1. This CDR3 is built from 16 residues. The germline CDR1 and CDR2 sequences are DFQATT and SNEGSKA (reference sequence). V lost 5 bases to trimming and J lost 5 bases; unmatched junction nucleotides: 16.

This clonotype ranks as medium-sized (0.01 to 0.1%). The chain combines TRBV6-5 with TRBJ2-5; either TRBD1 or TRBD2 may supply D (5 bases each). V was clipped by 4 bases and J by 3 bases, with 18 bases between them. The CDR3 totals 16 residues. CDR1 and CDR2 (germline): MNHEY, SVGAGI. The CDR3 spells CASSWDLGTDKETQYF. In DNA form, the CDR3 reads TGTGCCAGCAGTTGGGATCTTGGGACCGATAAAGAGACCCAGTACTTC.

This clonotype qualifies as medium-sized. This chain connects TRBV12-3 or TRBV12-4 to TRBJ1-2; D gene unclear. Trimming took off 3 bases at V and 5 bases at J, with 10 bases between the two ends. The CDR3 spans 13 residues. CDR3 loop: CASSFGQSYGYTF. In nucleotides, the CDR3 is TGTGCCAGCAGTTTTGGGCAGTCTTATGGCTACACCTTC.

Relative to its sample, this clonotype is medium-sized (0.01 to 0.1%). V gene TRBV20-1 combines with J gene TRBJ2-7; 9 nucleotides match TRBD1. CDR3 length equals 14 residues. CDR1 and CDR2 (germline): DFQATT, SNEGSKA (reference sequence). The junction had 4 bases not matched to a gene; V was cut back by 0 bases and J by 4 bases. CDR3 residues: CSAREGQGIYEQYF. The CDR3, as DNA: TGCAGTGCTAGAGAGGGACAGGGTATTTACGAGCAGTACTTC.

This clonotype has ten or more counts. The J gene is TRBJ2-3, the V gene TRBV11-2, with a possible D match to TRBD1 (7 bases). Trimming left V 10 bases short and J 0 bases short, with 14 bases between. The V gene's germline CDR1 is SGHAT and CDR2 FQNNGV. There are 14 residues in the CDR3. CDR3 in DNA: TGTGCCACACGGGGGACAGCAAGCACAGATACGCAGTATTTT. Translation: CATRGTASTDTQYF.

This clonotype was counted at least ten times. This chain links TRBV12-3 or TRBV12-4 with TRBJ1-5; D gene uncertain. The V gene lost 8 bases and the J gene lost 0 bases, with 5 bases spanning the gap. This CDR3 contains 12 residues. The CDR3 loop reads CASAGSNQPQHF. As DNA, the CDR3 is TGTGCCAGCGCGGGTAGCAATCAGCCCCAGCATTTT.

This clonotype was counted ten times or more. This chain links TRBV27 with TRBJ1-6, with TRBD1 as a possible D gene (6 bases). V was trimmed by 6 bases and J by 4 bases, leaving 7 bases between them. Looked up from germline, CDR1 is MNHEY and CDR2 is SMNVEV (reference sequence). The CDR3 is made up of 13 amino acids. The CDR3 sequence is CASRTGYNSPLHF. The CDR3 DNA is TGTGCCAGCAGGACAGGATATAATTCACCCCTCCACTTT.

This clonotype ranks as medium-sized. The chain employs TRBV10-2 and TRBJ1-2; TRBD1 is a possible D gene (6 bases). CDR3 length: 13 residues. Germline loops: CDR1 WSHSY, CDR2 SAAADI. V shed 6 bases and J shed 2 bases, with 10 bases lying between them. The CDR3, as DNA: TGCGCCAGCAGGTCCAGGGGAAACTATGGCTACACCTTC. It specifies CASRSRGNYGYTF.

This clonotype was recorded many times. The J gene is TRBJ1-5, the V gene TRBV12-3 or TRBV12-4; D uncertain. The CDR3 has 12 residues. Trimming stripped 5 bases from V and 9 bases from J, with 11 bases between. For the CDR3, the DNA is TGTGCCAGCAGTCAAAACTCCCTGCCCCAGCATTTT. Translating gives CASSQNSLPQHF.

Ten or more counts support this clonotype. The CDR3 spells CASSEAGGIYNEQFF. The DNA for the CDR3 is TGTGCCAGCAGCGAAGCGGGGGGAATCTACAATGAGCAGTTCTTC. The chain links TRBV7-9 to TRBJ2-1, with 9 bases matching TRBD2. With 5 bases clipped from V and 3 bases from J, the junction kept 5 bases outside the gene matches. Germline-derived CDR1 and CDR2 are SEHNR and FQNEAQ (reference sequence). CDR3 length: 15 amino acids.